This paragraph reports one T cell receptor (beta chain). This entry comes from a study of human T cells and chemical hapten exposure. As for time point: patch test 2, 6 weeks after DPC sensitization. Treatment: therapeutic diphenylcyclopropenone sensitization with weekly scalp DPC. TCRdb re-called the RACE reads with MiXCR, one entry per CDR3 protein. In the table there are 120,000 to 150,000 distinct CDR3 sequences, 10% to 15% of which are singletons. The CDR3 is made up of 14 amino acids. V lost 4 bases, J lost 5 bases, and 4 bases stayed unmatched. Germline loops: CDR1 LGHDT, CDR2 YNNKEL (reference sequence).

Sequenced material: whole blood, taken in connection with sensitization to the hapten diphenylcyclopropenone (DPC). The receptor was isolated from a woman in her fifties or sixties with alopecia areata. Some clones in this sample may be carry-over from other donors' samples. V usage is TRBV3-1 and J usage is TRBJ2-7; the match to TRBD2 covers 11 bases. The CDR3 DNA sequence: TGTGCCAGCAGCCTAGCGGGAGGGCCTAACGAGCAGTACTTC. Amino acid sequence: CASSLAGGPNEQYF.